The 30 T cell receptor beta chains in this list originate from one sample, sequenced in a study of blood T cells in healthy people across ages. It was with a sample-barcoded 5' primer and a J-beta primer mix that a second PCR of roughly 7 to 12 cycles was run. TCRdb fed the 5' RACE reads into MiXCR, producing one record per CDR3 protein. The sample records about 570,000 distinct CDR3 sequences, 27% being singletons. Sequences were obtained from blood. The source of these receptors is an older woman in good health.

Ten or more counts support this clonotype. The genes are TRBV7-2 and TRBJ1-2; D unresolved. With 0 bases removed from V and 7 bases from J, the gap between germline ends came to 3 bases. In germline, CDR1 is SGHTA, CDR2 FQGNSA. This CDR3 region has 11 residues. This chain's CDR3 is CASSLAGGYTF. Written as DNA, the CDR3 is TGTGCCAGCAGCTTAGCGGGTGGCTACACCTTC. Variable domain in full (rest from reference TRBV7-2 and TRBJ1-2): GAGVSQSPSNKVTEKGKDVELRCDPISGHTALYWYRQSLGQGLEFLIYFQGNSAPDKSGLPSDRFSAERTGGSVSTLTIQRTQQEDSAVYLCASSLAGGYTFGSGTRLTVV.

The V and J genes are TRBV6-6 and TRBJ1-5; 9 nucleotides match TRBD1. J gave up 7 bases and V 5 bases, and 9 bases lay outside the gene matches. CDR1 and CDR2 (germline): MNHNY, SVGAGI (reference sequence). This CDR3 comprises 15 residues. CDR3 loop: CASSHKGQGGQPQHF. As DNA, the CDR3 is TGTGCCAGCAGTCATAAGGGACAGGGCGGACAGCCCCAGCATTTT.

The chain links TRBV5-1 to TRBJ1-6; D might be TRBD1 (6 bases). CDR1 is SGHRS, CDR2 YFSETQ, per germline. Trimming stripped 4 bases from V and 10 bases from J, with 15 bases between. The CDR3 runs to 14 residues. The CDR3 region is CASSVGQRDSPLHF. CDR3 sequence (DNA): TGCGCCAGCAGCGTCGGACAGCGGGACTCACCCCTCCACTTT. The full variable domain, rest sourced from reference TRBV5-1 and TRBJ1-6, is KAGVTQTPRYLIKTRGQQVTLSCSPISGHRSVSWYQQTPGQGLQFLFEYFSETQRNKGNFPGRFSGRQFSNSRSEMNVSTLELGDSALYLCASSVGQRDSPLHFGNGTRLTVT.

This clonotype has a handful of counts. The V and J genes are TRBV13 and TRBJ1-5; D not certain. The germline V gene has CDR1 PRHDT and CDR2 FYEKMQ (reference sequence). This CDR3 contains 13 residues. V was trimmed by 2 bases and J by 9 bases, leaving 11 bases between them. The CDR3 region has the DNA TGTGCCAGCAGCTTACTAAGAGGTCGGCCCCAGCATTTT. Its protein product is CASSLLRGRPQHF.

The rearrangement uses TRBV4-3 and TRBJ2-1; D may be TRBD1 or TRBD2 (6 bases each). Germline CDR1 is LGHNA and CDR2 is YSLEER. The CDR3 spans 15 residues. V gave up 3 bases and J gave up 5 bases, with 14 bases separating them. CDR3 in DNA: TGCGCCAGCAGCCACCAACAGGGAGGTAACAATGAGCAGTTCTTC. Residues: CASSHQQGGNNEQFF.

This clonotype was counted at least ten times. This rearrangement joins TRBV2 to TRBJ2-5; possibly TRBD1 or TRBD2 for D (5 bases each). The germline V gene encodes CDR1 SNHLY and CDR2 FYNNEI. The V gene lost 6 bases and the J gene lost 5 bases, with 19 bases spanning the gap. This CDR3 spans 15 amino acids. CDR3 bases: TGTGCCAGCAGACAGGAGGTGGTCTCTGTCGAGACCCAGTACTTC. Amino acid sequence: CASRQEVVSVETQYF.

The sample holds a few counts of this clonotype. This rearrangement joins TRBV29-1 to TRBJ1-4; D gene uncertain. The CDR3 runs to 14 residues. V lost 7 bases and J lost 3, with 15 bases in between. In germline, CDR1 is SQVTM, CDR2 ANQGSEA. CDR3 residues: CSAGPDGANEKLFF. DNA of the CDR3: TGCAGCGCCGGCCCCGATGGGGCTAATGAAAAACTGTTTTTT.

This clonotype occurred a few times. The chain links TRBV18 to TRBJ1-2; D is ambiguous. Trimming stripped 0 bases from V and 4 bases from J, with 15 bases between. CDR1 and CDR2 (germline): KGHSH, LQKENI. CDR3 length equals 16 residues. CDR3 protein: CASSPPNLSRGYGYTF. CDR3 in DNA: TGTGCCAGCTCACCACCTAACTTAAGCCGAGGCTATGGCTACACCTTC.

This clonotype was observed a handful of times. The chain recombines TRBV7-2 with TRBJ1-6; perhaps TRBD1 as D (5 bases). V lost 2 bases, J lost 7 bases, and 21 bases lay in between. The CDR3 spans 18 residues. From germline, CDR1 is SGHTA and CDR2 FQGNSA. CDR3 nucleotides: TGTGCCAGCAGCTTAAACGGCTTCCGCGGGGGAGGGAATTCACCCCTCCACTTT. This translates into CASSLNGFRGGGNSPLHF.

This clonotype has a handful of counts. The J gene is TRBJ1-5, the V gene TRBV4-3, with no clear D. Between the trimmed V and J ends, which lost 0 bases and 7 bases, there was a span of 13 bases. The length of the CDR3 is 15 residues. CDR1 and CDR2 from the germline V gene are LGHNA and YSLEER. In DNA form, the CDR3 reads TGCGCCAGCAGCCAAGATCGGACGCGCGGCCAGCCCCAGCATTTT. Translation: CASSQDRTRGQPQHF.

The chain employs TRBV20-1 and TRBJ2-5; 9 bases align to TRBD2. Germline V gives CDR1 DFQATT, CDR2 SNEGSKA (reference sequence). V lost 7 bases to trimming and J lost 2 bases; unmatched junction nucleotides: 8. The CDR3 has 14 amino acids. CDR3 protein: CSVSGRVGQETQYF. Written as DNA, the CDR3 is TGCAGTGTTAGCGGGAGAGTTGGTCAAGAGACCCAGTACTTC.

J is TRBJ2-1 and V is TRBV6-6; D uncertain. The CDR3 extends over 15 amino acids. Germline CDR1 reads MNHNY; CDR2 reads SVGAGI (reference sequence). V was shortened by 0 bases and J by 0 bases, with 6 bases between the two germline ends. CDR3 loop: CASSYSMGSYNEQFF. DNA of the CDR3: TGTGCCAGCAGTTACTCGATGGGCTCCTACAATGAGCAGTTCTTC.

The V and J genes are TRBV4-3 and TRBJ1-1, with 7 nucleotides matching TRBD1. The V and J ends lost 3 bases and 11 bases, in that order; junction bases with no gene match: 18. The CDR3 is 16 amino acids. Germline V gene lookup returns CDR1 LGHNA and CDR2 YSLEER. CDR3 in amino acids: CASSQQAQGPYDQAFF. Written as DNA, the CDR3 is TGCGCCAGCAGCCAGCAAGCACAGGGGCCTTATGATCAGGCTTTCTTT.

The chain uses TRBV2 and TRBJ1-2, with D possibly matching TRBD1 (6 bases). V dropped 8 bases and J dropped 7 bases, with 14 bases sitting between them. CDR1 SNHLY and CDR2 FYNNEI come from the germline V gene. The CDR3 loop spans 12 amino acids. In DNA, the CDR3 is TGTGCCAGCGGGGGGCAGTCCCTTGGCTACACCTTC. This sequence encodes CASGGQSLGYTF.

This clonotype appeared a few times. This chain joins TRBV5-1 and TRBJ2-3; TRBD2 matches at 11 bases. The CDR3 totals 15 residues. J was trimmed by 5 bases and V by 4 bases; bases with no gene match: 6. Germline assignment: CDR1 SGHRS and CDR2 YFSETQ. For the CDR3, the DNA is TGCGCCAGCAGCAAGACTAGCGGGGCGAAAGATACGCAGTATTTT. Amino acids: CASSKTSGAKDTQYF.

The V gene is TRBV6-2 or TRBV6-3, the J gene TRBJ2-2; D unclear. Germline V gene data show CDR1 as MNHEY and CDR2 as SVGEGT. The CDR3 is 15 amino acids. Trimming shortened V by 2 bases and J by 1 base, and 8 bases separated the two germline ends. CDR3 amino acids: CASSYPAGNTGELFF. Written as DNA, the CDR3 is TGTGCCAGCAGTTACCCGGCCGGGAACACCGGGGAGCTGTTTTTT.

The V and J genes are TRBV20-1 and TRBJ2-3; TRBD2 matches 8 bases. Losses at the gene ends were 0 bases for V and 5 bases for J; bases not matched to a gene: 7. CDR3 size: 15 residues. Looked up from germline, CDR1 is DFQATT and CDR2 is SNEGSKA (reference sequence). CDR3 in DNA: TGCAGTGCTAGAGATGGGGGACTAGTCCTAGATACGCAGTATTTT. This codes for CSARDGGLVLDTQYF.

This chain connects TRBV12-3 or TRBV12-4 to TRBJ2-5; TRBD1 matches at 9 bases. The CDR3 has 15 amino acids. J lost 1 base, V lost 5 bases, and 5 bases had no gene match. This CDR3 reads CASSPGTGTQETQYF. CDR3 DNA: TGTGCCAGCAGTCCCGGGACAGGGACCCAAGAGACCCAGTACTTC.

The chain uses TRBV10-3 and TRBJ2-7; 8 positions agree with TRBD2. This CDR3 contains 14 residues. Germline CDR1 and CDR2: ENHRY and SYGVKD. With 2 bases clipped from V and 3 bases from J, the junction kept 3 bases outside the gene matches. CDR3: CAISEAGGNYEQYF. The CDR3 region has the DNA TGTGCCATCAGTGAGGCGGGGGGAAACTACGAGCAGTACTTC.

The chain is built from TRBV12-3 or TRBV12-4 and TRBJ2-7, with D possibly matching TRBD1 (6 bases). The CDR3 runs 14 residues. V was trimmed by 3 bases and J by 5 bases, leaving 14 bases between them. The CDR3 region is CASSLRGLGDEQYF. The CDR3, as DNA: TGTGCCAGCAGTTTGAGGGGGTTGGGGGACGAGCAGTACTTC.

CDR3 in DNA: TGTGCCAGCAGCTCCCCGGAGGGTTCCTACGAGCAGTACTTC. Its translation is CASSSPEGSYEQYF. This sequence joins TRBV12-3 or TRBV12-4 and TRBJ2-5; D might be TRBD2 (6 bases). The closer fit of TRBJ2-7 to the DNA end suggests the J call may be wrong. The CDR3 is made up of 14 amino acids.

The chain couples TRBV10-3 to TRBJ1-1; unclear D gene. Germline V CDR1 and CDR2: ENHRY, SYGVKD. The CDR3 length is 12 residues. Trimming stripped 2 bases from V and 8 bases from J, with 9 bases between. The CDR3 is CAISEEVSEAFF. The CDR3 DNA reads as TGTGCCATCAGTGAGGAAGTATCCGAAGCTTTCTTT.

CDR3 DNA sequence: TGCGCCAGCAGCTTGGGGCGGACAGGGGCCGCCTATGGCTACACCTTC. Its translation is CASSLGRTGAAYGYTF. This chain links TRBV5-1 with TRBJ1-2, with 9 bases that match TRBD1. Germline V gene sequence: CDR1 SGHRS, CDR2 YFSETQ. Trimming cost V 0 bases and J 4 bases; bases outside gene matches: 7. The CDR3 sequence is 16 residues long.

V gene TRBV5-1 combines with J gene TRBJ1-5; D is ambiguous. The CDR3 has 13 residues. From germline, CDR1 is SGHRS and CDR2 YFSETQ. Trimming removed 0 bases from V and 5 bases from J, with 6 bases in between. The CDR3 loop is CASSLDTDQPQHF. CDR3 coding DNA: TGCGCCAGCAGCTTGGACACAGATCAGCCCCAGCATTTT.

V is TRBV9 and J is TRBJ1-2; D is unresolved. Germline-derived CDR1 and CDR2 are SGDLS and YYNGEE. V was shortened by 4 bases and J by 5 bases, with 18 bases between the two germline ends. This CDR3 is built from 15 residues. The CDR3 coding sequence is TGTGCCAGCAGCATAACCCCCGTCGACACATATGGCTACACCTTC. Amino acids: CASSITPVDTYGYTF.

The V call is TRBV7-9, the J call TRBJ1-6; 7 positions agree with TRBD1. Trimming removed 5 bases from V and 2 bases from J; junction bases left unmatched: 3. The CDR3 is 15 residues long. CDR1 is SEHNR and CDR2 is FQNEAQ in the germline V gene (reference sequence). This chain's CDR3 is CASSPDRAYNSPLHF. The CDR3 coding sequence is TGTGCCAGCAGCCCTGACAGGGCCTATAATTCACCCCTCCACTTT.

This chain links TRBV4-2 with TRBJ2-1, with TRBD2 matching over 7 bases. This CDR3 has 17 residues. Germline V gene lookup returns CDR1 LGHNA and CDR2 YNFKEQ. Trimming removed 0 bases from V and 0 bases from J; junction bases left unmatched: 5. The CDR3 reads CASSQDHGRHSYNEQFF. CDR3 sequence (DNA): TGTGCCAGCAGCCAAGATCACGGGAGGCACTCCTACAATGAGCAGTTCTTC.

The V gene is TRBV27, the J gene TRBJ2-5, with D perhaps TRBD2 (5 bases). The CDR3 has 15 residues. With 5 bases removed from V and 5 bases from J, the gap between germline ends came to 18 bases. The germline V gene encodes CDR1 MNHEY and CDR2 SMNVEV (reference sequence). CDR3 region: CASSTGRNSGETQYF. The CDR3 DNA is TGTGCCAGCAGTACCGGGCGAAACTCGGGGGAGACCCAGTACTTC.

This clonotype was observed a few times. This chain links TRBV7-2 with TRBJ2-7; TRBD2 aligns across 7 bases. The CDR3 is 15 amino acids. Germline V gene lookup returns CDR1 SGHTA and CDR2 FQGNSA. The junction had 7 bases not matched to a gene; V was cut back by 5 bases and J by 0 bases. The CDR3 loop is CASSPSRLASYEQYF. CDR3 in DNA: TGTGCCAGCAGCCCGAGCCGACTAGCCTCCTACGAGCAGTACTTC.

The V call is TRBV7-9, the J call TRBJ1-4; D not certain. The germline gives CDR1 SEHNR, CDR2 FQNEAQ (reference sequence). Trimming removed 5 bases at V and 7 bases at J, with 14 bases between. The CDR3 length is 14 residues. The CDR3 DNA reads as TGTGCCAGCAGCCAATACGGGTCTAGTGAAAAACTGTTTTTT. This sequence encodes CASSQYGSSEKLFF.